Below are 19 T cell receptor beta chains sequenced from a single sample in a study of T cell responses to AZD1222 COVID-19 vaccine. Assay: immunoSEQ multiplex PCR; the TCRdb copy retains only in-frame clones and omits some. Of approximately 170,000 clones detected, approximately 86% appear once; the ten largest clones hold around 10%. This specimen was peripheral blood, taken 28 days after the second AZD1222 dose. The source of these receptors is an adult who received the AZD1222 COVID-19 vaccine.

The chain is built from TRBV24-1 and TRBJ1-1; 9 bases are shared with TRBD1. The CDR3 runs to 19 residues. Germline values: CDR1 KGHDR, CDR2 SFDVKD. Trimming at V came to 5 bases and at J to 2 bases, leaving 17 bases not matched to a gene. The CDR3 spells CATSVNLGGDREPNTEAFF. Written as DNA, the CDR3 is TGTGCCACCAGTGTCAATTTGGGGGGGGACAGGGAACCTAACACTGAAGCTTTCTTT.

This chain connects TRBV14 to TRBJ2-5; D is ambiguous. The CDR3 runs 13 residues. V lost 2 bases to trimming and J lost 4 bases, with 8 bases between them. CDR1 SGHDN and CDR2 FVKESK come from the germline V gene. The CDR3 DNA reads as TGTGCCAGCAGCCAAATAATTGGAGAGACCCAGTACTTC. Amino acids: CASSQIIGETQYF.

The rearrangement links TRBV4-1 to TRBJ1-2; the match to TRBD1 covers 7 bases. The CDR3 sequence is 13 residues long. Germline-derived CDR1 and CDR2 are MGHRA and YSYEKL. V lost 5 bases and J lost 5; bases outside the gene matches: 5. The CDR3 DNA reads TGCGCCAGCAGCACCCGACAGGGATATGGCTACACCTTC. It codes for CASSTRQGYGYTF.

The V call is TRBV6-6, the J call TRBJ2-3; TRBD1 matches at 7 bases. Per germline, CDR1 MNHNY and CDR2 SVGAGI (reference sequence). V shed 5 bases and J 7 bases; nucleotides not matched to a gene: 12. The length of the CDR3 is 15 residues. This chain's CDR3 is CASSPSSQGSYTQYF. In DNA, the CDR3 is TGTGCCAGCAGTCCCAGTTCACAGGGGAGTTATACGCAGTATTTT.

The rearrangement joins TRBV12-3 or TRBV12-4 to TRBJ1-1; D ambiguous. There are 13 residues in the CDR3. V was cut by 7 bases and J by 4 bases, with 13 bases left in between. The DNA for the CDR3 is TGTGCCAGCACCATCGCCTGGGGCACTGAAGCTTTCTTT. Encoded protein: CASTIAWGTEAFF.

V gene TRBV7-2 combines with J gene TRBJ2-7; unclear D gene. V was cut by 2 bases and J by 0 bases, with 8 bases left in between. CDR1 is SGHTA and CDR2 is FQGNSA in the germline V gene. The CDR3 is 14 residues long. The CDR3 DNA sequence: TGTGCCAGCAGCTTATACGCCAGCTCCTACGAGCAGTACTTC. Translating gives CASSLYASSYEQYF.

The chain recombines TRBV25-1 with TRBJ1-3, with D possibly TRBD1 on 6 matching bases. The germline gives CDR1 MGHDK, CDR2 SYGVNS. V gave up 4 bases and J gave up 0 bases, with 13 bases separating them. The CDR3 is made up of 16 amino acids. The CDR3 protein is CASSGRDRPSGNTIYF. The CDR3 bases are TGTGCCAGCAGTGGCCGAGACAGGCCCTCTGGAAACACCATATATTTT. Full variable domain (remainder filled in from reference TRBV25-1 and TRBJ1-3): EADIYQTPRYLVIGTGKKITLECSQTMGHDKMYWYQQDPGMELHLIHYSYGVNSTEKGDLSSESTVSRIRTEHFPLTLESARPSHTSQYLCASSGRDRPSGNTIYFGEGSWLTVV.

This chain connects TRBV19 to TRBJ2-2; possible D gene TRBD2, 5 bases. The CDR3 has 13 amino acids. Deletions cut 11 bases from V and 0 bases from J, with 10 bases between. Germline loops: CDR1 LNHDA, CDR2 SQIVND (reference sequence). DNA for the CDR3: TGTGCCTGCGCCGGGACGAACACCGGGGAGCTGTTTTTT. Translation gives CACAGTNTGELFF.

The CDR3 DNA reads TGCAGCGTTCTAACTCTGGAGACCCAGTACTTC. Its translation: CSVLTLETQYF. This chain uses TRBV29-1 with TRBJ2-5; D gene ambiguous. Germline values: CDR1 SQVTM, CDR2 ANQGSEA. V was clipped by 5 bases and J by 5 bases, with 9 bases between them. The length of the CDR3 is 11 residues.

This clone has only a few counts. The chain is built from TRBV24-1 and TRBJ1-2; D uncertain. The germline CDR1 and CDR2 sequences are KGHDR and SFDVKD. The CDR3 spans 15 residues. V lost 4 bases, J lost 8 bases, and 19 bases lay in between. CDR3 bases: TGTGCCACCAGTGACCCACCGGAGGCACCAAAAGGCTACACCTTC. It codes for CATSDPPEAPKGYTF.

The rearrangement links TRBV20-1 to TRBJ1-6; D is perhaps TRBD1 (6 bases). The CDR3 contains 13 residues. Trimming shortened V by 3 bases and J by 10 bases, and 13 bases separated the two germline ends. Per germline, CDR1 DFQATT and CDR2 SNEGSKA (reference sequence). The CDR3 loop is CSASIGGESPLHF. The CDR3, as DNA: TGCAGTGCTAGTATAGGGGGTGAATCACCCCTCCACTTT.

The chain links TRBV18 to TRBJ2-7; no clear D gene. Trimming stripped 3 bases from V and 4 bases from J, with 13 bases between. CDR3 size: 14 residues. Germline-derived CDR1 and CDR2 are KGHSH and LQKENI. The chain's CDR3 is CASSPGLNGYEQYF. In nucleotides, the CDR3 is TGTGCCAGCTCACCGGGCTTAAATGGTTACGAGCAGTACTTC.

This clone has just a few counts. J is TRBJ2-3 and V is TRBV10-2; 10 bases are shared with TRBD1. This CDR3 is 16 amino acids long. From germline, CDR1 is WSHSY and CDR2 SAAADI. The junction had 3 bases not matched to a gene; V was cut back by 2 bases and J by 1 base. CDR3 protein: CASSEPGTGGTDTQYF. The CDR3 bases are TGCGCCAGCAGTGAGCCTGGGACAGGGGGCACAGATACGCAGTATTTT.

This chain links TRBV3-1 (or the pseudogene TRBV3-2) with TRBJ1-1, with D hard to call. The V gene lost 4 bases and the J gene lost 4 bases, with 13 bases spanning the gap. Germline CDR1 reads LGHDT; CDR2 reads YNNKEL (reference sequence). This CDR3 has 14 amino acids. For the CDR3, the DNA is TGTGCCAGCAGCCCGCCGAGCAGGAGCACTGAAGCTTTCTTT. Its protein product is CASSPPSRSTEAFF.

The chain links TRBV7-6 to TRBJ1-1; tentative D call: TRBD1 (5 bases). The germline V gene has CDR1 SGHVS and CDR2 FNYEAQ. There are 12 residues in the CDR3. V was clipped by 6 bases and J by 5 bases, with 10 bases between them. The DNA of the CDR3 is TGTGCCAGCAGGGGGGGTTCGACTGAAGCTTTCTTT. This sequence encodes CASRGGSTEAFF.

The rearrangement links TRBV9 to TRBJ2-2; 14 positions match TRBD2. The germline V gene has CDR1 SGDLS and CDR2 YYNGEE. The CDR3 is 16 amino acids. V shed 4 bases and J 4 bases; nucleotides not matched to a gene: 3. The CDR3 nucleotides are TGTGCCAGCAGCCCTGGACTAGCGGGGGGCACCGGGGAGCTGTTTTTT. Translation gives CASSPGLAGGTGELFF.

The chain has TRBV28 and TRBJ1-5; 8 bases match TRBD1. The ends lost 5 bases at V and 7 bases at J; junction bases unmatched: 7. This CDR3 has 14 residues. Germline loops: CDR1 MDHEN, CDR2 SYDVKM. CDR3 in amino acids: CASSPRGLRQPQHF. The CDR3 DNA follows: TGTGCCAGCAGTCCCAGGGGGCTCAGGCAGCCCCAGCATTTT.

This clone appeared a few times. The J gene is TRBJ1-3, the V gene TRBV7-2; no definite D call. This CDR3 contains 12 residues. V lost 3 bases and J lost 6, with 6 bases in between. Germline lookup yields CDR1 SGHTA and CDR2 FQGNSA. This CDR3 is CASSFQENTIYF. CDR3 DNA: TGTGCCAGCAGCTTCCAGGAAAACACCATATATTTT.

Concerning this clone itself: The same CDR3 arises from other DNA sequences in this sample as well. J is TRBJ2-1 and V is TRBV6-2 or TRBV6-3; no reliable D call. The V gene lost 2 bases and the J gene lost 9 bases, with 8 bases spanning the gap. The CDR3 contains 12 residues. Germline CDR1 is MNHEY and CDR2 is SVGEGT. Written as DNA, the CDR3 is TGTGCCAGCAGTTACGGGGTAGGTGAGCAGTTCTTC. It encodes CASSYGVGEQFF.